The 15 T cell receptor beta chains presented below share a single source sample, sequenced in a study of Graves' ophthalmopathy and Graves' hyperthyroidism (dated by TCRdb to the late 2010s). Sequencer: Illumina HiSeq 2000. TCR beta CDR3 regions were amplified from RNA transcripts for repertoire sequencing. HTBI primers and the Qiagen OneStep RT-PCR kit were used in a first-round RT-PCR, which was followed by a second-round multiplex PCR, size selection and purification. The public reads were reprocessed in TCRdb via fastp at Q25 and MiXCR, keeping in-frame beta chains. When rows share a CDR3 protein, they turn into one entry using the most common DNA and genes. The sample records 650,000 to 900,000 distinct CDR3 sequences, 35% to 50% of which are singletons. About 40% of the sample goes to the ten largest clones. The sample taken for sequencing was peripheral blood. Receptor source: an adult man with Graves' ophthalmopathy.

The chain recombines TRBV19 with TRBJ1-5, with D possibly being TRBD1 (6 bases). The germline V and J ends were trimmed by 6 bases and 2 bases, with 14 bases remaining between them. This CDR3 region has 15 residues. In germline, CDR1 is LNHDA, CDR2 SQIVND (reference sequence). Here the CDR3 reads CASRLRGAGNQPQHF. DNA for the CDR3: TGTGCCAGTAGATTAAGGGGGGCTGGCAATCAGCCCCAGCATTTT.

The V and J genes are TRBV4-3 and TRBJ2-7, with a possible D match to TRBD2 (5 bases). The germline V gene encodes CDR1 LGHNA and CDR2 YSLEER. The CDR3 has 14 residues. The ends were cut back, 6 bases at V and 0 bases at J, with 12 bases in the middle. As DNA, the CDR3 is TGCGCCAGCAGTTGGACCCGGGGCTCCTACGAGCAGTACTTC. Protein sequence: CASSWTRGSYEQYF.

This clonotype was counted at least ten times. DNA of the CDR3: TGTGCCACCAGCAGACAGGGGACCAACACCATATATTTT. Residues: CATSRQGTNTIYF. This sequence joins TRBV15 and TRBJ1-3; possibly TRBD1 for D (6 bases). V was pared by 2 bases and J by 7 bases, with 9 bases between. The CDR3 consists of 13 residues. The germline V gene encodes CDR1 LNHNV and CDR2 YYDKDF (reference sequence).

This chain joins TRBV11-2 and TRBJ2-5, with a possible D match to TRBD1 (5 bases). Trimming removed 4 bases at V and 9 bases at J, with 18 bases between. The CDR3 runs 14 residues. Germline V gene data show CDR1 as SGHAT and CDR2 as FQNNGV. CDR3 in amino acids: CASSWGPTVGAQYF. CDR3 nucleotide sequence: TGTGCCAGCAGCTGGGGCCCGACTGTAGGGGCCCAGTACTTC.

The sample holds one count of this clonotype. The chain couples TRBV2 to TRBJ1-1; TRBD1 agrees at 7 bases. This CDR3 comprises 12 residues. Germline loops: CDR1 SNHLY, CDR2 FYNNEI. After removal of 7 bases from V and 8 bases from J, the junction contained 7 bases not matched to a gene. Written as DNA, the CDR3 is TGTGCCAGCAAACAGGGGACGAAGGAAGCTTTCTTT. Protein product: CASKQGTKEAFF.

This clonotype was counted a few times. This rearrangement joins TRBV2 to TRBJ2-3, with D tentatively TRBD1 (6 bases). The germline V and J ends were trimmed by 6 bases and 1 base, with 14 bases remaining between them. Germline V CDR1 and CDR2: SNHLY, FYNNEI. The CDR3 loop spans 15 amino acids. CDR3 residues: CASRGTYFGTDTQYF. The CDR3 DNA is TGTGCCAGCAGGGGGACATACTTTGGCACAGATACGCAGTATTTT.

This clonotype was seen a few times. The chain uses TRBV6-5 and TRBJ2-7; D is tentatively TRBD1 or TRBD2 (5 bases each). The V gene lost 0 bases and the J gene lost 6 bases, with 9 bases spanning the gap. From germline, CDR1 is MNHEY and CDR2 SVGAGI. The CDR3 runs to 13 residues. CDR3 residues: CASSYSRGIEQYF. The DNA of the CDR3 is TGTGCCAGCAGTTACTCGAGGGGCATCGAGCAGTACTTC.

The sample holds a few counts of this clonotype. The gene calls are TRBV28 and TRBJ2-5, with 9 nucleotides matching TRBD1. Germline CDR1 and CDR2: MDHEN and SYDVKM. The ends lost 6 bases at V and 3 bases at J; junction bases unmatched: 2. The CDR3 consists of 13 residues. The CDR3 coding sequence is TGTGCCAGCAGACGACAGGGGGAAGAGACCCAGTACTTC. Translated: CASRRQGEETQYF.

This chain joins TRBV14 and TRBJ2-5, with D maybe TRBD1 (6 bases). Germline lookup yields CDR1 SGHDN and CDR2 FVKESK. CDR3 length equals 15 residues. Trimming took 4 bases from V and 1 from J, leaving 13 bases between them. The CDR3, as DNA: TGTGCCAGCAGCCCAGGACAGATAGTCCAAGAGACCCAGTACTTC. It yields the protein CASSPGQIVQETQYF.

The chain links TRBV25-1 to TRBJ2-2; D ambiguous. This CDR3 spans 14 amino acids. In germline, CDR1 is MGHDK, CDR2 SYGVNS. V was shortened by 7 bases and J by 1 base, with 10 bases between the two germline ends. The DNA of the CDR3 is TGTGCCAGCATATTCGGGCAGAACACCGGGGAGCTGTTTTTT. Protein sequence: CASIFGQNTGELFF.

This clonotype was counted many times. V is TRBV7-9 and J is TRBJ2-7; D ambiguous. V was trimmed by 1 base and J by 5 bases, leaving 12 bases between them. The CDR3 runs to 14 residues. CDR1 SEHNR and CDR2 FQNEAQ come from the germline V gene (reference sequence). This chain's CDR3 is CASSLESKRDEQYF. The DNA of the CDR3 is TGTGCCAGCAGCTTAGAGTCGAAACGGGACGAGCAGTACTTC.

The chain carries TRBV7-6 and TRBJ2-6, with TRBD1 identical over 8 bases. V lost 5 bases and J lost 0; bases outside the gene matches: 6. The CDR3 sequence is 17 residues long. The germline V gene has CDR1 SGHVS and CDR2 FNYEAQ. CDR3 region: CASSAGTGNSGANVLTF. CDR3 coding DNA: TGTGCCAGCAGCGCCGGGACAGGAAACTCTGGGGCCAACGTCCTGACTTTC.

The chain couples TRBV20-1 to TRBJ1-5; D may be TRBD1 (5 bases). This CDR3 has 15 amino acids. Trimming shortened V by 0 bases and J by 6 bases, and 15 bases separated the two germline ends. Germline-derived CDR1 and CDR2 are DFQATT and SNEGSKA (reference sequence). CDR3 sequence reads: CSAREGTSGRQPQHF. CDR3 in DNA: TGCAGTGCTAGAGAGGGGACCTCCGGCCGTCAGCCCCAGCATTTT.

The chain uses TRBV10-3 and TRBJ1-2; D remains unclear. Per germline, CDR1 ENHRY and CDR2 SYGVKD. This CDR3 comprises 15 residues. The germline V and J ends were trimmed by 10 bases and 0 bases, with 18 bases remaining between them. CDR3: CASTRGQMPNYGYTF. The CDR3 nucleotides are TGTGCCAGCACCCGAGGGCAGATGCCTAACTATGGCTACACCTTC.

About this clonotype: The conserved closing phenylalanine or tryptophan is absent in this CDR3, likely reflecting a read error. V is TRBV11-2 and J is TRBJ1-1; D unresolved. CDR3 length: 14 residues. V was clipped by 1 base and J by 1 base, with 7 bases between them. CDR1 SGHAT and CDR2 FQNNGV come from the germline V gene. This CDR3 reads CASSLATPNTEAFL. Written as DNA, the CDR3 is TGTGCCAGCAGCTTAGCCACACCGAACACTGAAGCTTTCCTT.